Sequencing of this T cell receptor beta chain was carried out in a study of shared clonotypes between healthy human individuals. Method: immunoSEQ multiplex PCR; TCRdb's copy keeps in-frame clones and lacks some. The sample contains nearly 1 million clones, 76% of which appear only once. The CDR3 is 16 residues long. Germline trimming cut 1 base from V and 5 bases from J; bases unmatched to any gene: 10. CDR1 and CDR2 from the germline V gene are KGHSH and LQKENI. The sample was memory CD4+ T cells sorted from blood. Regarding subset: CD45RA-negative fraction. The chain joins TRBV18 to TRBJ2-7; TRBD1 matches at 8 bases. The TCR sequence derives from a man younger than 35 in good health. The CDR3 reads CASSPRYQGAVDEQYF. The CDR3 DNA reads TGTGCCAGCTCACCACGCTACCAGGGGGCTGTAGACGAGCAGTACTTC.